Listed below are T cell receptor beta chains from one sample, sequenced in a study of OX40 agonist ivuxolimab in advanced cancers. This table comes from immunoSEQ multiplex PCR, and its TCRdb copy is limited to in-frame clones, with some not included. The table shows more than 60,000 clones, with around 83% occurring only once. Sequenced material: CD4+ or CD8+ T cells sorted from blood, taken in a trial of the OX40 agonist ivuxolimab. The receptor set was obtained from an adult with an advanced solid tumor such as melanoma, head and neck, liver or kidney cancer. Each CDR3 is given with its conserved first and last residue. The D gene is left open where the match is weak. Not every row has a clone size; where given, it reads once, few, many or a size class.

TRBV27,16,TRBJ2-3,-,TRBD1,TGTGCCAGCAGTTTATTTGGACAGGGGGTGGGAGATACGCAGTATTTT,CASSLFGQGVGDTQYF
TRBV19,14,TRBJ1-5,once,-,TGTGCCAGTAGTATTAGTCCGAGTAATCAGCCCCAGCATTTT,CASSISPSNQPQHF
TRBV5-1,16,TRBJ2-3,-,-,TGCGCCAGCAGCTTGGAGGTCAGGGCTAGCACAGATACGCAGTATTTT,CASSLEVRASTDTQYF
TRBV11-2,13,TRBJ2-7,-,-,TGTGCCAGCAGCTCCGGGTCTTCCTACGAGCAGTACTTC,CASSSGSSYEQYF
TRBV30,13,TRBJ1-2,-,-,TGTGCCTGGGGGAGGTCGGGTGTGGATGGCTACACCTTC,CAWGRSGVDGYTF
TRBV28,13,TRBJ1-2,-,-,TGTGCCAGCAGTTTTCAGGGGTACTATGGCTACACCTTC,CASSFQGYYGYTF
TRBV28,14,TRBJ1-1,-,-,TGTGCCAGCAGTTTCCCCAGGCATAACACTGAAGCTTTCTTT,CASSFPRHNTEAFF
TRBV7-2,17,TRBJ2-2,once,TRBD2,TGTGCCAGCAGCCCCAGGACTAGCGGGAGAACGTTTAGGGAGCTGTTTTTT,CASSPRTSGRTFRELFF
TRBV5-6,16,TRBJ1-2,-,-,TGTGCCAGCAGCCTCACCGACAGATTTAATAACTATGGCTACACCTTC,CASSLTDRFNNYGYTF
TRBV10-3,16,TRBJ2-1,-,TRBD1,TGTGCCATCAGTGCCCGACAGGGGATCGGTACCGATGAGCAGTTCTTC,CAISARQGIGTDEQFF
TRBV12-5,15,TRBJ2-7,-,-,TGTGCTAGTGGTTTGGGCCTACAGGGCTCCTACGAGCAGTACTTC,CASGLGLQGSYEQYF
TRBV18,17,TRBJ1-4,once,TRBD1,TGTGCCAGCTCACCAGGGACAGCATCGACAACTAATGAAAAACTGTTTTTT,CASSPGTASTTNEKLFF
TRBV2,14,TRBJ1-2,-,TRBD1,TGTGCCAGCAGTCGGGACAGGGGAAGGATTGGCTACACCTTC,CASSRDRGRIGYTF
TRBV19,16,TRBJ2-6,-,TRBD2,TGTGCCAGTAAGCGGGACGGTACCTCTGGGGCCAACGTCCTGACTTTC,CASKRDGTSGANVLTF
TRBV6-6,14,TRBJ2-1,-,TRBD1,TGTGCCAGCAGTGACAGGGGCCAGAGGAATGAGCAGTTCTTC,CASSDRGQRNEQFF
TRBV2,14,TRBJ2-2,-,TRBD1,TGTGCCAGCAGGAAACAGGGGGACACCGGGGAGCTGTTTTTT,CASRKQGDTGELFF
TRBV7-2,16,TRBJ1-3,-,-,TGTGCCAGCAGCCCCGGCGGGTCGGGATCTGGAAACACCATATATTTT,CASSPGGSGSGNTIYF
TRBV5-1,16,TRBJ2-3,-,TRBD2,TGCGCCAGCAGCTCCGCGGCTAGCGGGGGGACAGATACGCAGTATTTT,CASSSAASGGTDTQYF
TRBV28,15,TRBJ1-2,-,TRBD1,TGTGCCAGCAGTTCCCAGGGGGCCGGATACTATGGCTACACCTTC,CASSSQGAGYYGYTF
TRBV6-5,12,TRBJ2-7,-,-,TGTGCCAGCGGTACGGGGCGGGAACGGCAGTACTTC,CASGTGRERQYF
TRBV2,15,TRBJ2-7,-,-,TGTGCCAGCAGTGTCCCCTTAGGTGGGTCCCACGAGCAGTACTTC,CASSVPLGGSHEQYF
TRBV6-5,15,TRBJ1-3,-,-,TGTGCCAGCAGACGCGACTGGAGCTCTGGAAACACCATATATTTT,CASRRDWSSGNTIYF
TRBV18,15,TRBJ2-7,-,TRBD1,TGTGCCAGCTCACCACCGCGAGACAGGGCCCAAAAGCAGTACTTC,CASSPPRDRAQKQYF
TRBV9,14,TRBJ1-2,few,TRBD1,TGTGCCAGCAGCGTTCAGGGGGGGTTCTATGGCTACACCTTC,CASSVQGGFYGYTF
TRBV7-9,14,TRBJ1-4,-,-,TGTGCCAGTGCGGGGGGTCCAACTAATGAAAAACTGTTTTTT,CASAGGPTNEKLFF